This T cell receptor beta chain was captured by sequencing in a study of blood T cell repertoires in COVID-19. Study in general: Material from acute and convalescent COVID-19 was sourced from the United States, Italy and Spain. The cDNA or gDNA used as material had been derived from T cells, B-cell-depleted T cells, or PBMCs.

From germline, CDR1 is LGHDT and CDR2 YNNKEL (reference sequence). V was cut by 6 bases and J by 3 bases, with 12 bases left in between. The CDR3 totals 14 residues. TCRdb's table, derived via immunoSEQ multiplex PCR, lists solely in-frame clones and lacks some. The table has 380,000 or so clones, over 75% seen once. Participant age was roughly 18 to 95 years, and participants resided in approximately 24 US areas. Before being deemed recovered, Cohort 3 donors had two negative PCRs, clearance, or symptom resolution. The sequenced sample was PBMCs or T cells enriched from blood (not recorded which). The TCR originated in a man aged 25 to 40 who had recovered from COVID-19. The chain links TRBV3-1 (or the pseudogene TRBV3-2) to TRBJ1-3; no clear D gene. The CDR3 region has the DNA TGTGCCAGCAGAGATCCGGGGTATGGAAACACCATATATTTT. This encodes CASRDPGYGNTIYF.